The T cell receptor (beta chain) under discussion was sequenced for a study of T cells in Graves' hyperthyroidism and ophthalmopathy. The overall study: Blood was drawn when the patient was first diagnosed and still untreated.

Regarding the study as a whole: Most expanded thyroid clonotypes above 0.001 also appeared in blood.

The investigators amplified TCR beta CDR3 regions from RNA transcripts. Using the HTBI primer set, a first-round RT-PCR was run on the TCR CDR3. MiXCR, applied by TCRdb to the multiplex PCR reads, yields one record per CDR3 protein. The table shows around 240,000 distinct CDR3 sequences, with about 15% occurring only once. CDR3 size: 15 residues. Germline V lookup: CDR1 LNHDA, CDR2 SQIVND (reference sequence). V gave up 7 bases and J gave up 6 bases, with 21 bases separating them. This clonotype was observed many times. The antigen is not known. Active moderate-to-severe ophthalmopathy, Clinical Activity Score at least 3, NOSPECS at least 4, under 3 months' duration. Uncontrolled infections, other autoimmune diseases, pregnancy or lactation led to exclusion of patients.

Sequenced input: blood. This TCR came from a young woman with Graves' ophthalmopathy. The gene calls are TRBV19 and TRBJ1-1, with D perhaps TRBD1 (5 bases). For the CDR3, the DNA is TGTGCCAGTACCGATCGACGAGGGGTAAAGGCTGAAGCTTTCTTT. Amino acids: CASTDRRGVKAEAFF.